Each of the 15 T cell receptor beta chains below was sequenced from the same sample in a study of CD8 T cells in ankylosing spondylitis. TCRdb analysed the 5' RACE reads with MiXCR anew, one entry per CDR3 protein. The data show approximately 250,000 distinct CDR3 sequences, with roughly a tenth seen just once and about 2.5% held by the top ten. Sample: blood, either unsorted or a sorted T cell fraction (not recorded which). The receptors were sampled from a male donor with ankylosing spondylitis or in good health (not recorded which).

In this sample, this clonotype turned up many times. CDR3 in amino acids: CASSSLPGLAISEQYF. Written as DNA, the CDR3 is TGTGCCAGCAGCTCACTACCGGGACTAGCAATCTCCGAGCAGTACTTC. The chain joins TRBV27 to TRBJ2-7; 9 nucleotides line up with TRBD2. CDR3 length: 16 amino acids. Losses at the gene ends were 6 bases for V and 6 bases for J; bases not matched to a gene: 15. Germline V gene lookup returns CDR1 MNHEY and CDR2 SMNVEV (reference sequence).

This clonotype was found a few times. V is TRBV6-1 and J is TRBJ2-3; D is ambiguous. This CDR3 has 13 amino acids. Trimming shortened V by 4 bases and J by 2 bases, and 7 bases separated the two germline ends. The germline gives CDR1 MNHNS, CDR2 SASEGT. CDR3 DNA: TGTGCCAGCAGTGTTGGTAACACAGATACGCAGTATTTT. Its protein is CASSVGNTDTQYF.

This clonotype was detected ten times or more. The CDR3, as DNA: TGCGCCAGCAGCCAAGTGGTGGCAGGACTAGCTTTAAATGAGCAGTTCTTC. Translated, it gives CASSQVVAGLALNEQFF. The gene calls are TRBV4-1 and TRBJ2-1, with 8 positions matching TRBD2. From germline, CDR1 is MGHRA and CDR2 YSYEKL. The CDR3 is 17 residues long. V lost 1 base to trimming and J lost 7 bases; unmatched junction nucleotides: 12.

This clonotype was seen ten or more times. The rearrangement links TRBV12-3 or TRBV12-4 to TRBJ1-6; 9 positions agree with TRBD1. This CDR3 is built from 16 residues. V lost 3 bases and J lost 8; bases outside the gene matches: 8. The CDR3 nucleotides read TGTGCCAGCAGTTTGTCCCCGGACAGGGGTTATTCACCCCTCCACTTT. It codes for CASSLSPDRGYSPLHF.

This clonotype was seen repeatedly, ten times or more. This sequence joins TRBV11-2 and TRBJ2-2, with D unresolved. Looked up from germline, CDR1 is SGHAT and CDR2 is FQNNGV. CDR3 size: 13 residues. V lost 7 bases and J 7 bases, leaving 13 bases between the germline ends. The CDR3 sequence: CASNFYSNGELFF. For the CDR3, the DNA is TGTGCCAGCAACTTTTACTCCAACGGGGAGCTGTTTTTT.

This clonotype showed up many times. Here the CDR3 reads CASSDPGGQNTEAFF. CDR3 DNA: TGCGCCAGCAGCGACCCCGGTGGACAGAACACTGAAGCTTTCTTT. The rearrangement joins TRBV5-1 to TRBJ1-1; D might be TRBD1 (5 bases). There are 15 residues in the CDR3. V lost 4 bases and J 1 base, leaving 14 bases between the germline ends. Per germline, CDR1 SGHRS and CDR2 YFSETQ.

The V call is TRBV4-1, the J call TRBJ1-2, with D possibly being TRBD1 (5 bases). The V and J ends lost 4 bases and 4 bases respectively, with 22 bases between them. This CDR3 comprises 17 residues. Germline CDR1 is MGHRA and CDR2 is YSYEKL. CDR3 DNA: TGCGCCAGCAGCCCCCGGAGGGGCCAGAATTCCGCCTATGGCTACACCTTC. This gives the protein CASSPRRGQNSAYGYTF.

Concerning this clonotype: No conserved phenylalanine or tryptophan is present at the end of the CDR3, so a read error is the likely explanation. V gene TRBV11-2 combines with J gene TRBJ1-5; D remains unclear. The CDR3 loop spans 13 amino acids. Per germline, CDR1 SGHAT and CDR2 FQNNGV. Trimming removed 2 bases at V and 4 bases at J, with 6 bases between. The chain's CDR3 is CASSLSPNQPQHL. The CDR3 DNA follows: TGTGCCAGCAGCTTATCCCCTAATCAGCCCCAGCATCTT.

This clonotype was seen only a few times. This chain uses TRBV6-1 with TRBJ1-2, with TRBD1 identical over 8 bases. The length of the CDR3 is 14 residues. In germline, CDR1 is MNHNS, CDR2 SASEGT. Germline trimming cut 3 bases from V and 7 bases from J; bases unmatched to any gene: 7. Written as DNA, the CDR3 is TGTGCCAGCAGTGAGGACAGGGCCCGAGGTGGCTACACCTTC. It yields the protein CASSEDRARGGYTF.

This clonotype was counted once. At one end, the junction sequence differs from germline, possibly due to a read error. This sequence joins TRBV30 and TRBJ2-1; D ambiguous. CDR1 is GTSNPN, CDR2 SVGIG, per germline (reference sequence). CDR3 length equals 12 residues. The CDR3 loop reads CTWSKMGNEQFF. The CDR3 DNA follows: TGTACCTGGAGTAAGATGGGCAATGAGCAGTTCTTC.

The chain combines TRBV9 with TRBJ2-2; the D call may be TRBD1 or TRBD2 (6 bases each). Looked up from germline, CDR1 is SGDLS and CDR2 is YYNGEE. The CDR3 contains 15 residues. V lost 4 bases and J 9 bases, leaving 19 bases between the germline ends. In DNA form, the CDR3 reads TGTGCCAGCAGCCCAGTGGGGGGCGCCGCTCGGGAGCTGTTTTTT. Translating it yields CASSPVGGAARELFF.

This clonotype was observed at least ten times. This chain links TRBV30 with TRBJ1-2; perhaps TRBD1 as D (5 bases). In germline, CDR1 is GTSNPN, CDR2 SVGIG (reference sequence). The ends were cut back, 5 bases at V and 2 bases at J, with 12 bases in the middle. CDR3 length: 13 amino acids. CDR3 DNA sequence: TGTGCCTGGGAACTAAAGGGGAACTATGGCTACACCTTC. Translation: CAWELKGNYGYTF.

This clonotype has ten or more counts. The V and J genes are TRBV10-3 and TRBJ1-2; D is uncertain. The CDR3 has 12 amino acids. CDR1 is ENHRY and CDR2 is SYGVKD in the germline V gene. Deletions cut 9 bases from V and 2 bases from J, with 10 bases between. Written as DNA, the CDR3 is TGTGCCATTTCTCAGGACAACTATGGCTACACCTTC. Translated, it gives CAISQDNYGYTF.

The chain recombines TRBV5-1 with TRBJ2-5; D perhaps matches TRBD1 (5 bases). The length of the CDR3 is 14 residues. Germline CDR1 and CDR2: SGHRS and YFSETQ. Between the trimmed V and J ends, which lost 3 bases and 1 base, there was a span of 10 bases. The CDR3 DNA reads TGCGCCAGCAGCTCCGACAGAAGCCAAGAGACCCAGTACTTC. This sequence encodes CASSSDRSQETQYF.

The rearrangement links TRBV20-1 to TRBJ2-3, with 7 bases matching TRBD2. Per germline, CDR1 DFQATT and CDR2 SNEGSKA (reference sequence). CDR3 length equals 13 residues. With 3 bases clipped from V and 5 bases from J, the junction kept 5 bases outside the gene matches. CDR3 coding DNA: TGCAGTGCTAGTGGGGCGGGAGAAGATACGCAGTATTTT. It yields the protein CSASGAGEDTQYF.